The clone carrying this T cell receptor beta chain was counted at least ten times. Its antigen is undetermined. The data originate from a study of tumor and adjacent non-tumor tissue in lung cancer. Study background: There were fewer than 15 adenocarcinoma, 2 squamous cell carcinoma and 1 small cell lung cancer cases.

The library came from three nested PCR rounds adapted from ARM-PCR protocols. Each CDR3 protein gets one entry after TCRdb re-called the multiplex PCR reads with MiXCR. The table lists 50,000 to 60,000 distinct CDR3 sequences, about 80% of them singletons. This sample's RNA came from whole unsorted tissue. Distant lung tissue was collected more than 3 cm away from the tumor edge. This CDR3 has 15 amino acids. Germline lookup yields CDR1 MNHEY and CDR2 SVGEGT. V lost 5 bases and J 3 bases, leaving 14 bases between the germline ends. Notes on the study in general: Top 100 clones took a larger repertoire share in normal lung.

Sequencing used distant non-tumor lung tissue. This clonotype originated in a woman aged 55-70 years with non-small cell lung cancer. The V call is TRBV6-2 or TRBV6-3, the J call TRBJ1-5, with D tentatively TRBD1 (6 bases). The CDR3 protein is CASSHGRTDNQPQHF. The CDR3 nucleotides are TGTGCCAGCAGTCACGGTCGGACAGACAATCAGCCCCAGCATTTT.